Shown below are 2 T cell receptor beta chains from a single sample sequenced in a study. TCRdb reprocessed the 5' RACE reads with MiXCR, giving one entry per CDR3 protein. This sample has about 34,000 distinct CDR3 sequences; about 26% occur once, and the top ten carry around 4%. Sequences were obtained from naive CD4+ T cells sorted from a lymph node. Subset in this sample: naive CD4+ T cells, CD4+CD45RA+CD25-. The receptors originated from a female donor with breast cancer.

A word on this clonotype: Given a much more abundant clone one base away, this may be a read error. The CDR3 DNA follows: TGTGCCACCAGTGATTTGAGGGTAACCGGGGAGCTGTCTTTT. As protein: CATSDLRVTGELSF. J is TRBJ2-2 and V is TRBV24-1; tentative D call: TRBD2 (5 bases). The CDR3 consists of 14 residues. CDR1 and CDR2 from the germline V gene are KGHDR and SFDVKD.

As to this clonotype: One base away lies a much larger clone, so this may be a sequencing read error. The genes are TRBV12-3 or TRBV12-4 and TRBJ1-5, with unresolved D. Trimming cost V 4 bases and J 10 bases, with 11 bases left between them. CDR3 length: 12 amino acids. Here the CDR3 reads CASSSEGGPQHF. In nucleotides, the CDR3 is TGTGCCAGCAGTTCGGAGGGAGGTCCCCAGCATTTT.